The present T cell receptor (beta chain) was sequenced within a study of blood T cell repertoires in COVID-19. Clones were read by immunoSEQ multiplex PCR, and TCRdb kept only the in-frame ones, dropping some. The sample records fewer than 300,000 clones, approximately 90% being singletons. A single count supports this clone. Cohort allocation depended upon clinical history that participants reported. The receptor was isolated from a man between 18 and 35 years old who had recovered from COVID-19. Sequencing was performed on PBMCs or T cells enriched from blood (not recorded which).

The CDR3 sequence is CATRGLGEKLFF. Written as DNA, the CDR3 is TGTGCCACGCGGGGGTTGGGTGAAAAACTGTTTTTT. V and J are TRBV6-5 and TRBJ1-4; D perhaps matches TRBD1 (5 bases). The V gene's germline CDR1 is MNHEY and CDR2 SVGAGI. Trimming shortened V by 10 bases and J by 7 bases, and 13 bases separated the two germline ends. The CDR3 has 12 amino acids.